This T cell receptor beta chain stems from a study of cytomegalovirus exposure and HLA in healthy donors. The study ran its PCR with 60 Vbeta and 13 Jbeta primers. The table came from immunoSEQ multiplex PCR; TCRdb's copy has only in-frame clones and leaves some out. There are about 120,000 clones in the sample; about two thirds occur only once, and about 4% lies in the top ten. Trimming shortened V by 5 bases and J by 1 base, and 8 bases separated the two germline ends. Germline assignment: CDR1 SGHNT and CDR2 YENEEA. This CDR3 comprises 13 residues. The origin of this receptor is a man in his thirties or forties in good health and CMV-seronegative. The sequenced sample was PBMCs. The chain links TRBV11-3 to TRBJ1-1; no clear D gene. CDR3: CASSAHANTEAFF. The CDR3 DNA is TGTGCCAGCAGCGCGCATGCGAACACTGAAGCTTTCTTT.